This is a list of T cell receptor beta chains from one sample in a study of blood T cell repertoires in COVID-19. Sequenced by immunoSEQ multiplex PCR; TCRdb stores in-frame clones only, minus some. The sample holds fewer than 350,000 clones; 85% are singletons and the top ten take 7.2%. Sample: peripheral blood. The receptors come from a human donor in a cohort sampled during active COVID-19. The CDR3 runs from the conserved cysteine through the conserved F or W. Fields, in order: J gene, D gene, clone size, V gene, CDR3 protein, CDR3 DNA. The D gene is left open where the match is weak. Expanded clones are given a class, and other clones once, few, many or no size at all.

J gene: TRBJ1-2
D gene: NA
clone size: NA
V gene: TRBV19
CDR3 protein: CASSIPGSSYGYTF
CDR3 DNA: TGTGCCAGTAGTATCCCAGGCTCAAGCTATGGCTACACCTTC

J gene: TRBJ1-6
D gene: TRBD1
clone size: NA
V gene: TRBV7-8
CDR3 protein: CASSLLGQGAISPLHF
CDR3 DNA: TGTGCCAGCAGCTTATTGGGGCAGGGGGCAATTTCACCCCTCCACTTT

J gene: TRBJ2-3
D gene: NA
clone size: NA
V gene: TRBV24-1
CDR3 protein: CATSSLDTQYF
CDR3 DNA: TGTGCCACCAGTTCCCTAGATACGCAGTATTTT

J gene: TRBJ2-7
D gene: TRBD1
clone size: NA
V gene: TRBV15
CDR3 protein: CATSREWTGSYEQYF
CDR3 DNA: TGTGCCACCAGCAGAGAATGGACAGGGAGTTACGAGCAGTACTTC

J gene: TRBJ1-5
D gene: NA
clone size: NA
V gene: TRBV30
CDR3 protein: CAWAEPRWGLQPQHF
CDR3 DNA: TGTGCCTGGGCCGAACCTCGTTGGGGGCTTCAGCCCCAGCATTTT

J gene: TRBJ1-5
D gene: TRBD1
clone size: NA
V gene: TRBV9
CDR3 protein: CASSASKTGGDQPQHF
CDR3 DNA: TGTGCCAGCAGCGCGTCTAAGACAGGGGGCGATCAGCCCCAGCATTTT

J gene: TRBJ1-2
D gene: NA
clone size: NA
V gene: TRBV24-1
CDR3 protein: CATSESPSTGYTF
CDR3 DNA: TGTGCCACCAGTGAATCACCATCGACAGGCTACACCTTC

J gene: TRBJ2-1
D gene: TRBD2
clone size: few
V gene: TRBV28
CDR3 protein: CASEKGLAGDDEQFF
CDR3 DNA: TGTGCCAGCGAAAAGGGACTAGCGGGGGACGATGAGCAGTTCTTC

J gene: TRBJ2-3
D gene: TRBD2
clone size: many
V gene: TRBV12-5
CDR3 protein: CASGSNVAGGPDTQYF
CDR3 DNA: TGTGCTAGTGGTAGCAACGTAGCGGGGGGACCAGATACGCAGTATTTT

J gene: TRBJ1-1
D gene: TRBD1
clone size: NA
V gene: TRBV5-8
CDR3 protein: CASSLRPKLTGARLVSEAFF
CDR3 DNA: TGTGCCAGCAGCCTACGACCGAAACTCACAGGGGCCCGCCTTGTGAGTGAAGCTTTCTTT

J gene: TRBJ2-1
D gene: NA
clone size: NA
V gene: TRBV4-1
CDR3 protein: CASSQDLTGSYNEQFF
CDR3 DNA: TGCGCCAGCAGCCAAGATCTAACAGGATCCTACAATGAGCAGTTCTTC

J gene: TRBJ2-2
D gene: NA
clone size: NA
V gene: TRBV4-1
CDR3 protein: CASSQEGGVAGELFF
CDR3 DNA: TGCGCCAGCAGCCAAGAGGGAGGAGTGGCCGGGGAGCTGTTTTTT